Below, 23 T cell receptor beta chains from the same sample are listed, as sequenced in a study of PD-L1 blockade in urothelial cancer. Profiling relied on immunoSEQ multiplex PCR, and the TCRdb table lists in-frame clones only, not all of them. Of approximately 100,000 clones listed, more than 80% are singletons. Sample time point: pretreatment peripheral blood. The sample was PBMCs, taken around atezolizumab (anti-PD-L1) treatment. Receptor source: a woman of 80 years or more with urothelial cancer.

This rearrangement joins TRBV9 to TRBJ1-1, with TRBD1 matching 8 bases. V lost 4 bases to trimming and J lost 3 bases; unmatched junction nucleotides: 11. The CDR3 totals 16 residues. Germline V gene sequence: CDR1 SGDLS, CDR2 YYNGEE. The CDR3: CASSRGVAQGDTEAFF. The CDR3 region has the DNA TGTGCCAGCAGCAGGGGGGTGGCACAGGGGGACACTGAAGCTTTCTTT.

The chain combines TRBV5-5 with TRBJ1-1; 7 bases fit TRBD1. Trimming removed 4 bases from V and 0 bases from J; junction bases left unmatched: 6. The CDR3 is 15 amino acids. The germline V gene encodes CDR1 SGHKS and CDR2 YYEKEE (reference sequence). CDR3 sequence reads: CASSRDRIMNTEAFF. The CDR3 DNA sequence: TGTGCCAGCAGCCGGGACAGAATAATGAACACTGAAGCTTTCTTT.

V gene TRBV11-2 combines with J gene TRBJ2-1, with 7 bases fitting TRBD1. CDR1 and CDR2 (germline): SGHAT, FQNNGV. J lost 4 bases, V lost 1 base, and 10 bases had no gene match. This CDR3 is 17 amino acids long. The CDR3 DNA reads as TGTGCCAGCAGCTTAGGGACGACAGGGTCCGCTTACAATGAGCAGTTCTTC. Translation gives CASSLGTTGSAYNEQFF.

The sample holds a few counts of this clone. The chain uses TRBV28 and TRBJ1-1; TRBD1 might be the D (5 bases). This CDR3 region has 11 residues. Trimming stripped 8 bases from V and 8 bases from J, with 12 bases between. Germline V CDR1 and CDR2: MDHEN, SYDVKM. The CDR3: CASHQGPEAFF. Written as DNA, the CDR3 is TGTGCCAGCCACCAGGGCCCCGAAGCTTTCTTT.

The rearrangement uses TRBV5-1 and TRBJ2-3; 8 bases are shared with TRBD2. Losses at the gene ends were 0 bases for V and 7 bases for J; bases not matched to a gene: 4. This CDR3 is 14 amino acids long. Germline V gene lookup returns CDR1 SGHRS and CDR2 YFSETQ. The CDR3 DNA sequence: TGCGCCAGCAGCTTGGGCGCGGGGGGACATACGCAGTATTTT. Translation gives CASSLGAGGHTQYF.

CDR3 DNA: TGTGCCAGCAGATCGGCGACTAGCGGCACAGATACGCAGTATTTT. Translation: CASRSATSGTDTQYF. J is TRBJ2-3 and V is TRBV7-2; 8 bases agree with TRBD2. The CDR3 length is 15 residues. Germline values: CDR1 SGHTA, CDR2 FQGNSA. Germline trimming cut 6 bases from V and 1 base from J; bases unmatched to any gene: 6.

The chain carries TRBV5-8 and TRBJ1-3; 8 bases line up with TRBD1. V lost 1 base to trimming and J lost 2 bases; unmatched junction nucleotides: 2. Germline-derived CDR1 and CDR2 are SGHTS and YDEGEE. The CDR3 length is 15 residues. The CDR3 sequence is CASSLTGGTGNTIYF. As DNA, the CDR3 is TGTGCCAGCAGCTTGACAGGGGGTACTGGAAACACCATATATTTT.

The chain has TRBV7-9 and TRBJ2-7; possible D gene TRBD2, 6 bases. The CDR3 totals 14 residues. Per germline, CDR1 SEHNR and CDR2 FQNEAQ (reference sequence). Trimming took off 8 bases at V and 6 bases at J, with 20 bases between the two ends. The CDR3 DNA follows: TGTGCCAGCGCCACTGGGCTAGCGTCTAGCGAGCAGTACTTC. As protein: CASATGLASSEQYF.

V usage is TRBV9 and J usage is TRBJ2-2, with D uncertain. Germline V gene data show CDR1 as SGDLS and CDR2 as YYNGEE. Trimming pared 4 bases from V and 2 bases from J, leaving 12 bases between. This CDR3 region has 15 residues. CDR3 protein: CASSPRFLNTGELFF. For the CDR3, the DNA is TGTGCCAGCAGCCCACGGTTTCTAAACACCGGGGAGCTGTTTTTT.

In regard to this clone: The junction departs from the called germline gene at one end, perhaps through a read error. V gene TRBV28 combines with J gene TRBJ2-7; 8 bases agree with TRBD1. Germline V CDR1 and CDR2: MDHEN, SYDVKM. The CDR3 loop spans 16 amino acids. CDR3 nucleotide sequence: TGTGCCAGCACGTTTCCCCGGACAGGGAAGTCCTCCGAGCAGTACTTC. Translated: CASTFPRTGKSSEQYF.

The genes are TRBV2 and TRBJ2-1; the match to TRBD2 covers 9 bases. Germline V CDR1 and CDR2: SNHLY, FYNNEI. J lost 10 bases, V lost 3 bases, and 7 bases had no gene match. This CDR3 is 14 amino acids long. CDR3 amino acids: CASSDGLAGREQFF. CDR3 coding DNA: TGTGCCAGCAGTGATGGCCTAGCGGGGAGAGAGCAGTTCTTC.

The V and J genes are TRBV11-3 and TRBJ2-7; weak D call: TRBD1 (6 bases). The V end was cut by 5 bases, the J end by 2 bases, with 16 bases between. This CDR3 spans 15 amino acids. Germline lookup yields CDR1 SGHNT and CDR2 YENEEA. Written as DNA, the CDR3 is TGTGCCAGCAGCCCGTCAGGGGCAGGAACCTACGAGCAGTACTTC. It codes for CASSPSGAGTYEQYF.

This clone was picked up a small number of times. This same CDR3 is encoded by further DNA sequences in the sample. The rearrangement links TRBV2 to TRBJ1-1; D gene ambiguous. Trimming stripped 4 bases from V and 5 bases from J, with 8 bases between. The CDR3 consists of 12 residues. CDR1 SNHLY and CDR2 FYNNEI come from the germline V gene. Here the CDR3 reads CASSGRVTEAFF. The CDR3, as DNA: TGTGCCAGCAGTGGCCGGGTAACTGAAGCTTTCTTT.

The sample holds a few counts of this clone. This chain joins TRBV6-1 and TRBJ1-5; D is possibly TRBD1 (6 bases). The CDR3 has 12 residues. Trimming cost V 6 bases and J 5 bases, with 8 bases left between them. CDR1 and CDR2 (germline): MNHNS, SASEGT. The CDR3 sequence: CASRPGDQPQHF. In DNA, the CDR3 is TGTGCCAGCAGGCCAGGGGATCAGCCCCAGCATTTT.

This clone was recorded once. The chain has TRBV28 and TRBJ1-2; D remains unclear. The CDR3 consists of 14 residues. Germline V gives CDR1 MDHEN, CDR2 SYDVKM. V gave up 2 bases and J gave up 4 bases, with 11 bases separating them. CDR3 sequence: CASSLGGLGYGYTF. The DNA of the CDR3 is TGTGCCAGCAGTTTAGGTGGGCTTGGCTATGGCTACACCTTC.

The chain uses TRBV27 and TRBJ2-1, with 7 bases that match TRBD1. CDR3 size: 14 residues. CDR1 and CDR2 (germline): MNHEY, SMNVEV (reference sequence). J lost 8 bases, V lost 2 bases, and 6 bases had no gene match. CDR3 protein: CASSLKRQGYEQFF. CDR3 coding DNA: TGTGCCAGCAGTTTAAAGCGACAGGGCTATGAGCAGTTCTTC.

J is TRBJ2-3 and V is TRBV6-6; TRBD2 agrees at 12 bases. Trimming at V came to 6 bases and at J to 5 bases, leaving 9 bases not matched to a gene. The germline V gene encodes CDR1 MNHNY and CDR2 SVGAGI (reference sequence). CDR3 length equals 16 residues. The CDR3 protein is CASRMASGRVEDTQYF. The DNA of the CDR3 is TGTGCCAGCAGAATGGCTAGCGGGAGGGTGGAAGATACGCAGTATTTT.

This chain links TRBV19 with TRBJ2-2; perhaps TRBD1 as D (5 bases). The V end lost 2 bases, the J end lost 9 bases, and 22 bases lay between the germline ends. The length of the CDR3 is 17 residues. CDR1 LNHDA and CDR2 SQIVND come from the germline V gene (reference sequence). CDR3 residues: CASSISLRAATSRELFF. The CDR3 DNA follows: TGTGCCAGTAGTATAAGTCTCAGGGCAGCTACATCGCGGGAGCTGTTTTTT.

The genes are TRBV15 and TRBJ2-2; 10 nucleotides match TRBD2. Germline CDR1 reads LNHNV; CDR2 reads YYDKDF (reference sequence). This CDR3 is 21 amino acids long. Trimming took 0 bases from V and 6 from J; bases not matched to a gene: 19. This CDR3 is CATSRDRGLPSSGRAPGELFF. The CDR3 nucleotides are TGTGCCACCAGCAGAGATCGGGGCCTCCCGTCCAGCGGGAGGGCCCCCGGGGAGCTGTTTTTT.

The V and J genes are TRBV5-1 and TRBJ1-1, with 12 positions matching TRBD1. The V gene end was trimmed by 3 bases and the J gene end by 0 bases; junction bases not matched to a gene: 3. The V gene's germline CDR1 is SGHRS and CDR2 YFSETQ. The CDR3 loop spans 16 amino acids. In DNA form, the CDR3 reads TGCGCCAGCAGCTACGGGACAGGGGGCATGAACACTGAAGCTTTCTTT. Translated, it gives CASSYGTGGMNTEAFF.

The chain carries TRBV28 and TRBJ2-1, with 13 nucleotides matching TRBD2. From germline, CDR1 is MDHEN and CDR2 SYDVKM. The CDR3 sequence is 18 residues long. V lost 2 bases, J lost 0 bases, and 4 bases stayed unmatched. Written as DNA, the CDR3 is TGTGCCAGCAGTTTAGGACTAGCGGGAGTGAGCTCCTACAATGAGCAGTTCTTC. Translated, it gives CASSLGLAGVSSYNEQFF.

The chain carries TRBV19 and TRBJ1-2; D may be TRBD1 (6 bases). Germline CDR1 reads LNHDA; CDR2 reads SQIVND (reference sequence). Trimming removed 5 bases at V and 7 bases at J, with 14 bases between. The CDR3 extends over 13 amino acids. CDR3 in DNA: TGTGCCAGTAGTCCGCCGGGACAAAGTGGCTACACCTTC. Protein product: CASSPPGQSGYTF.

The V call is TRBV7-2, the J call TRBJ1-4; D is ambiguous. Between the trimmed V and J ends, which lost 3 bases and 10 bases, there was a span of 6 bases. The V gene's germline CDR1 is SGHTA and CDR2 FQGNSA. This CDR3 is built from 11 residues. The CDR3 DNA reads TGTGCCAGCAGCTTTGTCGGAAAACTGTTTTTT. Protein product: CASSFVGKLFF.